This T cell receptor beta chain was captured in a study of blood T cell repertoires in COVID-19. Whole-study context: The study drew acute and convalescent COVID-19 samples from the United States, Italy and Spain.

Between the trimmed V and J ends, which lost 3 bases and 1 base, there was a span of 13 bases. The CDR3 contains 16 residues. Germline CDR1 reads SGHRS; CDR2 reads YFSETQ. Assay: immunoSEQ multiplex PCR; the TCRdb copy retains only in-frame clones and omits some. The repertoire holds 200,000 to 300,000 clones, with about 87% as singletons. The sequenced material came from peripheral blood. The TCR sequence derives from a human donor in a cohort sampled during active COVID-19. The chain employs TRBV5-1 and TRBJ1-4, with D maybe TRBD1 (6 bases). The CDR3 sequence is CASSSGQPVTNEKLFF. The DNA of the CDR3 is TGCGCCAGCAGCTCCGGACAGCCAGTAACTAATGAAAAACTGTTTTTT.